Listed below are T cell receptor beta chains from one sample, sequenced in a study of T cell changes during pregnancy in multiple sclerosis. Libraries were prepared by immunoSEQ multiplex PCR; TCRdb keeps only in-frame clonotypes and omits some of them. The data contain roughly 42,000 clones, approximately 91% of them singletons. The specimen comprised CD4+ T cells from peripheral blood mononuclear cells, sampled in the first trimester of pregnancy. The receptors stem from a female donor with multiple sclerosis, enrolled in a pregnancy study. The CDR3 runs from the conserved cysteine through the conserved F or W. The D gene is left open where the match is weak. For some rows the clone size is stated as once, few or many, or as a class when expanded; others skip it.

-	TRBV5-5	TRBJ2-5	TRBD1	TGTGCCAGCAGCCGCCTGGGACAGCAAGAGACCCAGTACTTC	CASSRLGQQETQYF
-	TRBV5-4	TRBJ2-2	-	TGTGCCAGCAGCTTGTCCGGGAGAACCGGGGAGCTGTTTTTT	CASSLSGRTGELFF
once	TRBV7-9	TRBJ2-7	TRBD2	TGTGCCAGCAGCCCCTTCCTACACCCGACTAGCGGCCCTGCCTACGAGCAGTACTTC	CASSPFLHPTSGPAYEQYF
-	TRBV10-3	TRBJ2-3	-	TGTGCCATCAGTGAGTCGACTCGGAATCGGAGTTCGAGTACAGATACGCAGTATTTT	CAISESTRNRSSSTDTQYF
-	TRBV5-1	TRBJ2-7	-	TGCGCCAGCAGCTTGGTTGGGCAGGGTTACGAGCAGTACTTC	CASSLVGQGYEQYF
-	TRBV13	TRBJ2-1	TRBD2	TGTGCCAGCAGCTCCGGGGGGGGCCTAGCGGGAGTGTGGGGGAATTACGAGCAGTTCTTC	CASSSGGGLAGVWGNYEQFF
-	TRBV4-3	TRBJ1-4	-	TGCGCCAGCAGCCAAGATGTAGGGGTCTGGGCTAATGGGGAAAAACTGTTTTTT	CASSQDVGVWANGEKLFF
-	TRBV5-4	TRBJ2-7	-	TGTGCCAGCACCATACTGGGCAGGGTATACGAGCAGTACTTC	CASTILGRVYEQYF
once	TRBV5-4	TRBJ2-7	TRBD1	TGTGCCAGCAGCCGCGGGTCCCGACAGGGGGCAATCTACGAGCAGTACTTC	CASSRGSRQGAIYEQYF
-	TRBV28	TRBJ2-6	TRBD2	TGTGCCAGCAGTTCAGCGGGACGTCCCATCTCTGGGGCCAACGTCCTGACTTTC	CASSSAGRPISGANVLTF
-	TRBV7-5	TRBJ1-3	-	TGTGTCAGAAGCTTGAGCTTCTCTGGAAACACCATATATTTT	CVRSLSFSGNTIYF
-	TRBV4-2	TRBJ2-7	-	TGTGCCAGCAGCCAAGATCTCGGGAGAGCCTACGAGCAGTACTTC	CASSQDLGRAYEQYF
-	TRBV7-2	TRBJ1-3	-	TGTGCCAGCAGATCCGGGATGGGTAGCTCTGGAAACACCATATATTTT	CASRSGMGSSGNTIYF
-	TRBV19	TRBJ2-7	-	TGTGCCAGTAGTACTGTAACGACACTCTACGAGCAGTACTTC	CASSTVTTLYEQYF
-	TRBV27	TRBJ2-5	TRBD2	TGTGCCAGCAGTTTCCTACGGGGGGGGGAGACCCAGTACTTC	CASSFLRGGETQYF
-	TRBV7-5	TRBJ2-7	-	TGTGTCAGAAGCTTGGACAGGGCCTACGAGCAGTACTTC	CVRSLDRAYEQYF